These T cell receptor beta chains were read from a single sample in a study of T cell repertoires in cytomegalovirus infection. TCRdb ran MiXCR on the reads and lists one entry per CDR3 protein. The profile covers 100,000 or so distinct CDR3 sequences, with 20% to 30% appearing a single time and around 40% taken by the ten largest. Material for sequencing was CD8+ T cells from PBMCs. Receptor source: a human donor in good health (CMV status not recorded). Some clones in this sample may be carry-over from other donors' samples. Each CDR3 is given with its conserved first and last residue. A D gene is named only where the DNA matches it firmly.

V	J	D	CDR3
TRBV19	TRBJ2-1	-	CASSWNYAPNNGQFF
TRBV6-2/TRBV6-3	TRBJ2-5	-	CASSYSSVRGTQYF
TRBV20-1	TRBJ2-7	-	CSAEGDQSSYEQYF
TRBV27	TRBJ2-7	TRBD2	CASSLLGLAYEQYF
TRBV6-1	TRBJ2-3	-	CASSEQRPRLDTQYF
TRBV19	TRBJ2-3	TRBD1	CASSIDRGLADTQYF
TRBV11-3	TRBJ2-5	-	CASTYLGTVGETQYF
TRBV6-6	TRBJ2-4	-	CASNSGGVANIQYF
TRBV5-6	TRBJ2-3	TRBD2	CASSSLAGAEDTQYF
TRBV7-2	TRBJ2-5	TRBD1	CASSPYTQTGPKETQYF
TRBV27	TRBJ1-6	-	CASSFGGFDNSPLHF
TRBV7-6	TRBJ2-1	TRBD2	CASSSAGVYNEQFF
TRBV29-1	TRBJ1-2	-	CSVEPPNLYGYTF
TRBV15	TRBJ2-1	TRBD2	CATSTNWSSGETYNEQFF
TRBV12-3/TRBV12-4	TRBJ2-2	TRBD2	CASSLYPGLAVGLTGELFF
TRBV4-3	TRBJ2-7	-	CASSQDIPGTYEQYF
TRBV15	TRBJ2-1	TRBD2	CATSRDSPSGVYEQFF
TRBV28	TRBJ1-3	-	CASSGQGPSSGNTIYF
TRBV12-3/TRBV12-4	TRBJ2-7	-	CASSLGFATYEQYF
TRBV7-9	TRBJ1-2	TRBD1	CASSSGQVGYGYTF
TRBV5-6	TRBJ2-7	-	CASSPRGYEQYF
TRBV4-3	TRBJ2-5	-	CASSQDLAETQYF
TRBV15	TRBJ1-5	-	CATSRDWGGGQPQHF
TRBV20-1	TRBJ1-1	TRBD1	CSAQPGQHMNTEAFF
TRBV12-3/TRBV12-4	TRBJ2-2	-	CASSLVLGPGELFF
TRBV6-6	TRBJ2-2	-	CASSYGTTGELFF
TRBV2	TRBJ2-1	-	CASSETGGRVQFF
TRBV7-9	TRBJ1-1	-	CASSLAGLRITEAFF
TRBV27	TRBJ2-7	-	CATSRGSYEQYF
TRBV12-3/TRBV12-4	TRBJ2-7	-	CASGQDNPTYEQYF
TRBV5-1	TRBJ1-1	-	CASSSRARNTEAFF
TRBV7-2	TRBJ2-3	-	CASSFWGSTDTQYF
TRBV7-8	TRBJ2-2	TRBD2	CASSSGLAGTGELFF
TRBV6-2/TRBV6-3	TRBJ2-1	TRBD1	CASSYGQGFFNEQFF
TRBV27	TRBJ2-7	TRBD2	CASSLTSGSYEQYF
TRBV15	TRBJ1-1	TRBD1	CATSRLGQGPTEAFF
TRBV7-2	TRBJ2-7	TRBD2	CASSLDVGLAVSYEQYF
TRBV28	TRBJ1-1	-	CASGTGTEAFF
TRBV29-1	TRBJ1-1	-	CSVVGGLNTEAFF